What follows describes a single T cell receptor (beta chain). This clone's antigen is unknown. One base away there is no much larger clone; base qualities are not given. Per the germline V gene (reference sequence), SGHNT is the CDR1 and YYREEE is the CDR2. Trimming accounts for 5 bases at V and 5 bases at J, while the number of junction bases matched to no gene is 6. The CDR3 goes from the cysteine to the phenylalanine over 13 residues. Just the 39-base CDR3 DNA is kept, in frame starting at base 1. The cohort comprised approximately 700 healthy bone marrow donors. All cohort members were sampled while nominally healthy, although unrecorded immune exposures were likely present. The donor tested CMV seronegative and was one of the 352 seronegative cohort members. Every donor gave a peripheral blood sample, and the peripheral blood mononuclear cells from that sample were used for TCR beta sequencing. The Qiagen DNeasy Blood Extraction Kit was used to extract genomic DNA from the blood cell samples.

These data originate in a study of cytomegalovirus exposure and HLA in healthy donors (dated 2017 in TCRdb). Study-wide context: In an earlier analysis of fewer than 750 of the donors, about 260 Gb of sequence data and 120 million or so unique TCR beta sequences from some 170 million T cells were reported. Roughly 300 gigabases of sequencing data and approximately 85 million unique TCR sequences were included in an early release covering several hundred HLA-typed donors. Among the approximately 430 genotyped donors, roughly 80% belonged to the genetic ancestry cluster associated with self-reported Caucasian donors. The aim of the study was to test whether cataloging public T cell receptors could identify signatures of past pathogen exposure. Using immunosequencing, the study profiled T cell repertoires from 550 to 750 subjects and related those repertoires to cytomegalovirus serostatus. Along with the approximately 700-subject first cohort, a separate validation cohort of over a hundred different subjects was used. To predict cytomegalovirus infection status, the study combined high-throughput TCR immunosequencing, statistical association of individual TCRs with disease status, and machine learning. A later analysis re-analyzed previously published TCR beta repertoires from hundreds of donors and added high-resolution HLA genotyping to study TCR occurrence patterns. In the later analysis, no new phenotypic data were used to find candidate immune exposures; instead, reliance was placed on TCR beta sequences and their occurrence across donors. An earlier analysis of 587 of the donors used high-throughput TCR beta sequencing to judge whether each TCR beta V gene segment behaved as functional or pseudogenic. Donor age, sex, ethnicity and CMV serostatus were collected together with the repertoire data. A later genetic analysis took genome-wide SNP genotypes for about 65% of the roughly 670 donors and used that subset as a discovery cohort. All discovery cohort repertoires had been generated using a single sequencing platform. Both class I and class II loci were covered by HLA typing, at four-digit resolution. Typing coverage varied by locus: roughly 629-630 donors for A, B, C, DRB1 and DQB1; roughly 560 for DQA1; more than 600 for DPA1; some 470 for DPB1. Four to six DR-DQ haplotypes were handled as single units for association and clustering, since linkage in the cohort was strong. Among some 400 genotyped donors of the cohort, an average of approximately 240,000 unique TCR beta nucleotide sequences were sequenced per donor, about a sixth of them non-productive.

Summary of the overall study and its limitations: In a later analysis, HLA-associated TCR beta chains showed more clonal expansion and lower generation probabilities than non-associated chains that were equally common. Correlated functional status among segregating V segments might reflect linkage disequilibrium, but an unknown experimental factor could not be ruled out. According to a later analysis, TCR association rates differed among HLA loci, with DRB1 alleles showing the most associated TCRs and HLA-C alleles showing the fewest. The earlier analysis of about 600 of the donors excluded some 15 rarely observed V segments, including chromosome 9 orphons, because counts were too low. The presence/absence analyses assumed that sequencing depth was roughly uniform across donors, and that assumption may not be true. A further reported finding was that TCR beta sequences accurately predicted the HLA-A and HLA-B alleles for most subjects in the first cohort. Because HLA typing was missing for some donors at each locus, association tests included only the typed subset. Immune exposure information for the cohort was limited to CMV serostatus. In a later genetic analysis, a missense DCLRE1C variant was associated with V-gene and J-gene trimming of TCR beta chains, and the association was replicated in an independent cohort. Broadly in line with IMGT annotations, most TCR beta V segments showed up in productive rearrangements about 87% or about 30% of the time in an earlier analysis of approximately 600 of the donors. According to a later genetic analysis, donors in an Asian-associated ancestry cluster had fewer N-insertions in productive TCRs than the approximately 690-donor mean. A total of fewer than 200 TCR beta chains were listed by the study as associated with cytomegalovirus. A cluster of highly shared sequence variants was judged likely to be a technical artifact of the sequencing pipeline. In this cohort, only TCR beta chains were sequenced, and detectable features were limited by the absence of alpha or paired-chain data. Some IMGT-functional V segments, including TRBV6-2 and TRBV6-3, could not be told apart with the 87-base-pair reads, so those segments were excluded. A few of the identified cytomegalovirus-associated TCR beta chains were confirmed in vitro to be specific for cytomegalovirus antigens. Most CMV-associated TCR beta chains appeared to be HLA-restricted in a later analysis, and the HLA associations seemed to be driven largely by CMV exposure. Strong co-occurrence of HLA alleles, especially DR and DQ, made assigning TCR associations to individual alleles difficult. While some public TCRs were present in many individuals, most TCR sequences turned up only very rarely across donors. The authors suggested that the approach could potentially be generalized to other disease states and immunological phenotypes. According to a later analysis, parvovirus B19, influenza, CMV and Epstein-Barr virus appeared linked to several top co-occurrence clusters. The classifier was reported to diagnose cytomegalovirus status with high specificity and sensitivity in both the original cohort and the validation cohort. In a later analysis, 16,951 TCR beta sequences were associated with specific HLA alleles at a false discovery rate of 0.05.

The library was produced with the immunoSEQ multiplex PCR assay. The multiplex PCR relied on a mix of 60 forward primers for TCR Vbeta segments and 13 reverse primers for TCR Jbeta segments. Amplification of the CDR3 region of rearranged TCR beta genes was performed with a multiplex PCR assay on genomic DNA. The Illumina HiSeq System was used to sequence the amplified TCR beta libraries as 87-base-pair reads. In the authors' own workflow: A later analysis tallied 75 million to 85 million unique TCR beta chains across the 666 repertoires, and around 9.9 million of those chains were shared by two or more donors. To remove PCR and sequencing errors, raw reads were error-corrected and collapsed into unique sequences using a nearest-neighbor algorithm that merged closely related sequences. Alignment of CDR3 sequences to IMGT reference sequences was used to assign V, D and J gene segments. For a sequence to be retained, a match of at least six nucleotides was required to both a V gene segment and a J gene segment. Rearrangements were called productive when the CDR3 lacked stop codons and stayed in frame with V and J; all others were non-productive. Following IMGT convention, CDR3 was defined as the stretch from the second conserved V-encoded cysteine to the conserved J-encoded phenylalanine. In an earlier analysis of approximately 590 of the donors, sequences lacking an unambiguous match to a single V gene segment were excluded. An earlier analysis of several hundred of the donors called V segments functional above 56.7% productive rearrangements and segregating when the between-donor standard deviation exceeded 5%. To diagnose cytomegalovirus status from the catalog of TCR beta chain sequences, a statistical classification framework was built. V and J gene assignment, in a later analysis, came from comparing TCR nucleotide sequences with IMGT/GENE-DB human TR gene sequences. Using the TCRdist pipeline, a later analysis assigned CDR3 sequences along with most-parsimonious VDJ recombination scenarios. In a later analysis, each TCR beta chain was defined by its CDR3 amino acid sequence together with its V-gene family, and reads lacking a unique V-gene family were excluded. A later analysis removed 550 to 650 highly shared, low-generation-probability nucleotide sequences to deal with suspected cross-contamination and a sequencing artifact. In a later analysis, a clonal expansion index for each public chain was calculated from normalized within-repertoire ranks of inferred template counts. A later analysis computed generation probabilities with a VDJ recombination model fitted to out-of-frame rearrangements, and checked the results against IGoR. A later analysis scored TCR-TCR, TCR-HLA and TCR-CMV co-occurrence with hypergeometric tests, applying a repertoire-size bias correction to TCR pairs. To estimate false discovery rates, a later analysis permuted the HLA or CMV assignments 20 times. A later analysis grouped co-occurring TCRs with DBSCAN, adding TCRdist sequence similarity when clustering within HLA-allele-positive subsets. Repertoires with fewer than 30,000 or more than 120,000 public chains, plus five repertoires with anomalous nucleotide sharing, were excluded from co-occurrence clustering. The table was pulled from immuneACCESS by TCRdb, which kept in-frame rearrangements only. Such tables lose some clones; where checked, under half of the loss comes from unresolved V genes, and the rest has no known cause. The V and J calls and clone size come from that table; D and trimming were worked out from the DNA. The sample profile shows more than 65,000 clones; 76% of them were found once. Around 2.8% of the sample rests with the top ten.

The chain is encoded by TRBV5-4 joined to TRBJ2-5; 7 of the junction bases match TRBD1. Sequences were obtained from PBMCs. The TCR sequence derives from a man aged 40-49 years in good health and CMV-seronegative. This receptor has the CDR3 CASRRAQGETQYF. The nucleotides read TGTGCCAGCAGGCGGGCACAGGGGGAGACCCAGTACTTC.